One sample yielded the 29 T cell receptor beta chains listed below, sequenced in a study of early T cells in non-severe SARS-CoV-2 infection. TCRdb reprocessed the 5' RACE reads with MiXCR, giving one entry per CDR3 protein. The table records 66,000 or so distinct CDR3 sequences, approximately 13% of them present only once. The sequencing sample was made of whole blood. The receptors derive from an adult who was a healthcare worker with PCR-confirmed SARS-CoV-2 infection or an uninfected control (not recorded which).

This chain links TRBV11-1 with TRBJ2-7; 11 bases match TRBD2. V dropped 7 bases and J dropped 2; count of bases not matched to a gene: 4. CDR1 is SGHAT and CDR2 is FQDESV in the germline V gene (reference sequence). The CDR3 is 14 residues long. The CDR3 protein is CASNLAGGTYEQYF. The CDR3 nucleotides read TGTGCCAGCAACCTAGCGGGAGGTACCTACGAGCAGTACTTC.

The chain couples TRBV12-3 or TRBV12-4 to TRBJ2-1, with TRBD2 matching over 10 bases. The CDR3 has 15 residues. V was pared by 3 bases and J by 11 bases, with 10 bases of the junction left unmatched. The CDR3 DNA reads TGTGCCAGCAGTTTTGTTACGCTAGCGGGAGTGCAGCAGTTCTTC. It specifies CASSFVTLAGVQQFF.

This sequence joins TRBV11-2 and TRBJ2-7; D gene uncertain. The J call may be faulty, since TRBJ2-1 better matches the DNA end. Germline lookup yields CDR1 SGHAT and CDR2 FQNNGV. This CDR3 is built from 12 residues. CDR3 nucleotide sequence: TGTGCCAGCAGCTTGTATCGGTTCGAGCAGTTCTTC. Translation gives CASSLYRFEQFF.

In this sample, this clonotype turned up a few times. The V call is TRBV24-1, the J call TRBJ2-2; 7 nucleotides agree with TRBD1. V was pared by 4 bases and J by 6 bases, with 10 bases of the junction left unmatched. This CDR3 region has 16 residues. The V gene's germline CDR1 is KGHDR and CDR2 SFDVKD. In nucleotides, the CDR3 is TGTGCCACCAGTGAAATTCTACCAGGGGGACCCGGGGAGCTGTTTTTT. Translation gives CATSEILPGGPGELFF.

This clonotype was observed a handful of times. The chain uses TRBV24-1 and TRBJ2-1; no clear D. The CDR3 spans 13 residues. The germline gives CDR1 KGHDR, CDR2 SFDVKD. V lost 0 bases and J 6 bases, leaving 5 bases between the germline ends. The CDR3, as DNA: TGTGCCACCAGTGATTTGTATGGCAATGAGCAGTTCTTC. Protein sequence: CATSDLYGNEQFF.

The table lists this clonotype with a few counts. The CDR3, as DNA: TGTGCCAGCTCACCAATGGTGGGAGGGACGAACACTGAAGCTTTCTTT. As protein: CASSPMVGGTNTEAFF. This chain joins TRBV18 and TRBJ1-1, with D possibly TRBD1 on 5 matching bases. V lost 2 bases and J lost 1, with 14 bases in between. Germline-derived CDR1 and CDR2 are KGHSH and LQKENI. The CDR3 consists of 16 residues.

This clonotype was observed many times. This rearrangement joins TRBV7-9 to TRBJ2-1, with 8 bases that match TRBD1. The CDR3 runs 15 residues. The germline V gene encodes CDR1 SEHNR and CDR2 FQNEAQ (reference sequence). After removal of 5 bases from V and 3 bases from J, the junction contained 6 bases not matched to a gene. The CDR3 here is CASSRDRGVYNEQFF. The CDR3 DNA reads TGTGCCAGCAGCCGAGACAGGGGCGTCTACAATGAGCAGTTCTTC.

This clonotype was counted between two and nine times. This sequence joins TRBV20-1 and TRBJ2-2; D possibly matches TRBD1 or TRBD2 (6 bases each). Germline V gene sequence: CDR1 DFQATT, CDR2 SNEGSKA (reference sequence). This CDR3 region has 14 residues. V was cut by 3 bases and J by 0 bases, with 8 bases left in between. The CDR3 bases are TGCAGTGCTAGTAGGGGGGCGAACACCGGGGAGCTGTTTTTT. Translating it yields CSASRGANTGELFF.

The chain carries TRBV10-3 and TRBJ2-7; 10 bases match TRBD2. The CDR3 loop spans 14 amino acids. Germline V gene sequence: CDR1 ENHRY, CDR2 SYGVKD. Trimming cost V 10 bases and J 7 bases; bases outside gene matches: 13. The CDR3 protein is CATVTGLANPEQYF. CDR3 DNA: TGTGCCACCGTGACGGGACTAGCGAATCCGGAGCAGTACTTC.

This clonotype has only a few counts. V is TRBV27 and J is TRBJ2-7; 8 bases match TRBD1. Looked up from germline, CDR1 is MNHEY and CDR2 is SMNVEV (reference sequence). The CDR3 length is 15 residues. Trimming removed 4 bases from V and 3 bases from J; junction bases left unmatched: 8. CDR3 residues: CASSSPGTGLYEQYF. In DNA form, the CDR3 reads TGTGCCAGCAGTTCGCCCGGGACAGGACTCTACGAGCAGTACTTC.

The J gene is TRBJ2-7, the V gene TRBV5-1, with a weak D call TRBD2 (5 bases). This CDR3 contains 12 residues. Germline V gene sequence: CDR1 SGHRS, CDR2 YFSETQ. V was clipped by 0 bases and J by 7 bases, with 8 bases between them. The CDR3 protein is CASSLEPGEQYF. The CDR3 DNA reads TGCGCCAGCAGCTTGGAACCGGGGGAGCAGTACTTC.

The table lists this clonotype with a few counts. V and J are TRBV7-2 and TRBJ2-3; the match to TRBD1 covers 8 bases. Looked up from germline, CDR1 is SGHTA and CDR2 is FQGNSA. The CDR3 runs 14 residues. After removal of 3 bases from V and 4 bases from J, the junction contained 3 bases not matched to a gene. CDR3: CASSFDRGSDTQYF. In DNA form, the CDR3 reads TGTGCCAGCAGCTTCGACAGGGGATCAGATACGCAGTATTTT.

V is TRBV12-3 or TRBV12-4 and J is TRBJ2-2; D gene unclear. The CDR3 extends over 15 amino acids. V lost 1 base and J 1 base, leaving 7 bases between the germline ends. CDR3 protein: CASSLGRKNTGELFF. The CDR3 nucleotides read TGTGCCAGCAGTTTAGGGCGGAAGAACACCGGGGAGCTGTTTTTT.

This clonotype was seen repeatedly, ten times or more. The gene calls are TRBV12-3 or TRBV12-4 and TRBJ2-7; the D gene is possibly TRBD1 (5 bases). The CDR3 is 13 amino acids. The V gene lost 6 bases and the J gene lost 2 bases, with 11 bases spanning the gap. The CDR3 region is CASSRTLPYEQYF. The CDR3 coding sequence is TGTGCCAGCAGCCGGACACTCCCCTACGAGCAGTACTTC.

This clonotype has a handful of counts. The V call is TRBV6-5, the J call TRBJ1-6; 7 nucleotides align to TRBD1. V shed 5 bases and J 8 bases; nucleotides not matched to a gene: 6. The CDR3 extends over 14 amino acids. Germline CDR1 and CDR2: MNHEY and SVGAGI. As DNA, the CDR3 is TGTGCCAGCAGTCTATCCAGGGGGGATTCACCCCTCCACTTT. This translates into CASSLSRGDSPLHF.

This clonotype was found many times. J is TRBJ1-1 and V is TRBV7-2; D call uncertain. Germline values: CDR1 SGHTA, CDR2 FQGNSA. CDR3 size: 14 residues. Between the trimmed V and J ends, which lost 5 bases and 1 base, there was a span of 11 bases. The CDR3 sequence is CASSQGHANTEAFF. For the CDR3, the DNA is TGTGCCAGCAGCCAAGGGCATGCGAACACTGAAGCTTTCTTT.

This clonotype has a handful of counts. The chain recombines TRBV29-1 with TRBJ2-7; D gene ambiguous. The CDR3 sequence is 11 residues long. Germline lookup yields CDR1 SQVTM and CDR2 ANQGSEA. Trimming pared 5 bases from V and 3 bases from J, leaving 8 bases between. The CDR3 reads CSVSLSYEQYF. CDR3 coding DNA: TGCAGCGTTTCGCTAAGCTACGAGCAGTACTTC.

This rearrangement joins TRBV28 to TRBJ2-5, with TRBD2 as a possible D gene (7 bases). The germline V gene has CDR1 MDHEN and CDR2 SYDVKM. V shed 6 bases and J shed 5 bases, with 13 bases lying between them. This CDR3 contains 13 residues. In DNA form, the CDR3 reads TGTGCCAGCAGGACAGGCGGGGGCGAGACCCAGTACTTC. This gives the protein CASRTGGGETQYF.

In this sample, this clonotype turned up many times. V usage is TRBV27 and J usage is TRBJ2-3, with a tentative D call TRBD2 (5 bases). The CDR3 loop spans 18 amino acids. V lost 0 bases to trimming and J lost 5 bases, with 21 bases between them. CDR1 MNHEY and CDR2 SMNVEV come from the germline V gene (reference sequence). The chain's CDR3 is CASSLSIMDSKEVDTQYF. CDR3 in DNA: TGTGCCAGCAGTTTATCCATTATGGACTCCAAGGAGGTAGATACGCAGTATTTT.

This clonotype occurred many times. The chain uses TRBV7-3 and TRBJ2-3; possibly TRBD1 for D (6 bases). Per the germline V gene, CDR1 is SGHTA and CDR2 is FQGTGA. V gave up 2 bases and J gave up 9 bases, with 18 bases separating them. The CDR3 loop spans 15 amino acids. CDR3 bases: TGTGCCAGCAGCTTAGGATCAGGGGTGGACGGGACGCAGTATTTT. This encodes CASSLGSGVDGTQYF.

This clonotype was detected ten times or more. V and J are TRBV6-1 and TRBJ2-1, with a possible D match to TRBD2 (6 bases). Trimming left V 5 bases short and J 12 bases short, with 20 bases between. This CDR3 spans 14 amino acids. Germline values: CDR1 MNHNS, CDR2 SASEGT. The CDR3 bases are TGTGCCAGCAGTCCGCCCGGGACTGCAATGAGGCAGTTCTTC. Amino acids: CASSPPGTAMRQFF.

The V call is TRBV6-1, the J call TRBJ1-1; maybe TRBD1 (6 bases). This CDR3 region has 12 residues. CDR1 is MNHNS and CDR2 is SASEGT in the germline V gene. V dropped 4 bases and J dropped 5 bases, with 8 bases sitting between them. CDR3 amino acids: CASSVGGTEAFF. The CDR3 DNA follows: TGTGCCAGCAGTGTAGGGGGGACTGAAGCTTTCTTT.

This clonotype has at least ten counts. The chain couples TRBV20-1 to TRBJ1-2; 10 nucleotides agree with TRBD1. The CDR3 is 13 residues long. The V gene end was trimmed by 4 bases and the J gene end by 8 bases; junction bases not matched to a gene: 7. Germline V gives CDR1 DFQATT, CDR2 SNEGSKA (reference sequence). CDR3 region: CSAIRDRGWGYTF. CDR3 sequence (DNA): TGCAGTGCTATCCGGGACAGGGGATGGGGCTACACCTTC.

This clonotype was detected many times. The chain has TRBV28 and TRBJ2-3; D possibly corresponds to TRBD2 (5 bases). The germline CDR1 and CDR2 sequences are MDHEN and SYDVKM. The CDR3 sequence is 12 residues long. The ends were cut back, 7 bases at V and 2 bases at J, with 7 bases in the middle. This chain's CDR3 is CASTGTTDTQYF. The CDR3 DNA follows: TGTGCCAGCACGGGAACCACAGATACGCAGTATTTT.

This chain joins TRBV10-2 and TRBJ2-7; no reliable D call. Trimming took off 9 bases at V and 3 bases at J, with 12 bases between the two ends. Germline loops: CDR1 WSHSY, CDR2 SAAADI. This CDR3 is built from 12 residues. CDR3 nucleotide sequence: TGCGCCAGTTCCTTTACAGACTACGAGCAGTACTTC. Protein sequence: CASSFTDYEQYF.

The CDR3: CASSKGARGPYVQETQYF. The CDR3 coding sequence is TGTGCCAGCAGCAAAGGGGCGAGGGGGCCTTACGTCCAAGAGACCCAGTACTTC. V and J are TRBV21-1 and TRBJ2-5; whether TRBD1, the table's D call, matches the DNA was not checked. TRBV21-1 is flagged as a pseudogene. The CDR3 loop spans 18 amino acids.

The rearrangement links TRBV6-5 to TRBJ1-1; the match to TRBD1 covers 9 bases. From germline, CDR1 is MNHEY and CDR2 SVGAGI. The length of the CDR3 is 14 residues. V lost 5 bases and J lost 6; bases outside the gene matches: 7. In DNA, the CDR3 is TGTGCCAGCAGTCGAGGGACAGGGATCGCTGAAGCTTTCTTT. This codes for CASSRGTGIAEAFF.

The rearrangement uses TRBV6-4 and TRBJ1-1; D unclear. There are 13 residues in the CDR3. Germline V gene data show CDR1 as MRHNA and CDR2 as SNTAGT. The germline V and J ends were trimmed by 4 bases and 4 bases, with 10 bases remaining between them. CDR3 sequence reads: CASSVDLSTEAFF. The DNA of the CDR3 is TGTGCCAGCAGTGTCGATCTATCCACTGAAGCTTTCTTT.

V is TRBV10-3 and J is TRBJ2-1; the match to TRBD1 covers 8 bases. V dropped 5 bases and J dropped 1; count of bases not matched to a gene: 13. Germline CDR1 is ENHRY and CDR2 is SYGVKD. The CDR3 consists of 18 residues. CDR3 protein: CAISRLPPGTGSYNEQFF. CDR3 DNA sequence: TGTGCCATCAGTCGTCTACCGCCCGGGACAGGATCCTACAATGAGCAGTTCTTC.